These 18 T cell receptor beta chains were sequenced from one sample in a study of T-cell reconstitution after alpha-beta-depleted transplantation in children. Unique molecular identifiers were used to barcode this TCRbeta library. TCRdb itself ran the PCR reads through MiXCR, one entry per CDR3 protein. The sample yields 440,000 or so distinct CDR3 sequences, roughly two fifths seen once. The source material was PBMCs, sampled before TCRalphabeta/CD19-depleted stem cell transplant. Every receptor here comes from a girl aged 2 to 10 with aplastic anemia, due to receive a stem cell transplant.

The J gene is TRBJ2-4, the V gene TRBV19; D gene unclear. CDR3 size: 11 residues. Trimming stripped 6 bases from V and 14 bases from J, with 14 bases between. Germline CDR1 LNHDA, CDR2 SQIVND (reference sequence). Here the CDR3 reads CASSITGTKYF. DNA for the CDR3: TGTGCCAGTAGCATTACCGGTACGAAGTACTTC.

Only a few counts were recorded for this clonotype. The rearrangement joins TRBV7-9 to TRBJ2-1; TRBD2 might be the D (6 bases). Germline CDR1 and CDR2: SEHNR and FQNEAQ (reference sequence). The CDR3 extends over 15 amino acids. V lost 1 base and J 8 bases, leaving 15 bases between the germline ends. CDR3 nucleotide sequence: TGTGCCAGCAGCTTAGTCAGGACGGGGGTGGATGAGCAGTTCTTC. Translating it yields CASSLVRTGVDEQFF.

V and J are TRBV20-1 and TRBJ2-7; D might be TRBD1 or TRBD2, each matching 5 bases. V was clipped by 5 bases and J by 3 bases, with 17 bases between them. The CDR3 is 14 amino acids. CDR1 is DFQATT and CDR2 is SNEGSKA in the germline V gene (reference sequence). The CDR3 DNA is TGCAGTGCTCAAAGAGGGGTAGAGGGCTACGAGCAGTACTTC. Its translation is CSAQRGVEGYEQYF.

This clonotype was seen ten or more times. This chain connects TRBV5-1 to TRBJ2-3, with a weak D call TRBD2 (5 bases). This CDR3 is built from 13 residues. The germline CDR1 and CDR2 sequences are SGHRS and YFSETQ. The V gene lost 4 bases and the J gene lost 5 bases, with 11 bases spanning the gap. CDR3 bases: TGCGCCAGCAGCCTGGTACGGGGAGATACGCAGTATTTT. It encodes CASSLVRGDTQYF.

This clonotype has a handful of counts. The gene calls are TRBV6-1 and TRBJ2-7; a possible D gene is TRBD1 (7 bases). Germline values: CDR1 MNHNS, CDR2 SASEGT. This CDR3 contains 15 residues. The V and J ends lost 0 bases and 3 bases respectively, with 12 bases between them. The CDR3 DNA reads as TGTGCCAGCAGTGAAGCTGGGCAGGGGGGCTACGAGCAGTACTTC. It codes for CASSEAGQGGYEQYF.

This sequence joins TRBV20-1 and TRBJ2-5; either TRBD1 or TRBD2 may fit D (5 bases each). The germline V gene has CDR1 DFQATT and CDR2 SNEGSKA (reference sequence). This CDR3 has 14 residues. Trimming took 5 bases from V and 4 from J, leaving 17 bases between them. CDR3 sequence: CSAPWGRNPETQYF. Written as DNA, the CDR3 is TGCAGTGCTCCGTGGGGACGGAATCCAGAGACCCAGTACTTC.

This clonotype has a count of ten or more. The chain carries TRBV20-1 and TRBJ1-6; D gene uncertain. V was clipped by 2 bases and J by 9 bases, with 11 bases between them. This CDR3 is 13 amino acids long. The germline V gene has CDR1 DFQATT and CDR2 SNEGSKA (reference sequence). The CDR3 here is CSARSSEASPLHF. In nucleotides, the CDR3 is TGCAGTGCTAGATCGTCGGAAGCTTCACCCCTCCACTTT.

This clonotype was detected only a few times. The gene calls are TRBV5-6 and TRBJ1-1; D perhaps matches TRBD1 (5 bases). Looked up from germline, CDR1 is SGHDT and CDR2 is YYEEEE. V was trimmed by 1 base and J by 0 bases, leaving 13 bases between them. CDR3 length: 16 residues. The CDR3 loop reads CASSLLSGPMNTEAFF. CDR3 nucleotides: TGTGCCAGCAGCTTGTTGTCAGGGCCCATGAACACTGAAGCTTTCTTT.

This clonotype was detected many times. The rearrangement joins TRBV6-1 to TRBJ2-3; 7 nucleotides line up with TRBD2. Germline values: CDR1 MNHNS, CDR2 SASEGT. V gave up 6 bases and J gave up 4 bases; unmatched junction bases: 7. The CDR3 has 14 amino acids. CDR3 sequence: CASSPGLRADTQYF. The CDR3, as DNA: TGTGCCAGCAGCCCGGGACTAAGGGCAGATACGCAGTATTTT.

The chain joins TRBV6-1 to TRBJ1-2, with TRBD1 identical over 11 bases. The CDR3 has 15 amino acids. Germline-derived CDR1 and CDR2 are MNHNS and SASEGT. The junction had 16 bases not matched to a gene; V was cut back by 7 bases and J by 12 bases. Here the CDR3 reads CASTKGGTGGGGDTF. As DNA, the CDR3 is TGTGCCAGCACTAAAGGGGGGACAGGGGGAGGCGGCGACACCTTC.

The rearrangement links TRBV7-6 to TRBJ1-5; no clear D gene. The CDR3 has 14 amino acids. Trimming shortened V by 1 base and J by 5 bases, and 9 bases separated the two germline ends. CDR1 is SGHVS, CDR2 FNYEAQ, per germline. CDR3 in amino acids: CASSLGADYQPQHF. In DNA, the CDR3 is TGTGCCAGCAGCTTAGGGGCAGACTATCAGCCCCAGCATTTT.

This clonotype has a handful of counts. V usage is TRBV6-5 and J usage is TRBJ2-7, with 9 positions matching TRBD2. The CDR3 consists of 15 residues. The trim removed 2 bases at V and 2 bases at J, leaving 4 bases unmatched. Germline values: CDR1 MNHEY, CDR2 SVGAGI. This CDR3 reads CASSYAASGAYEQYF. In nucleotides, the CDR3 is TGTGCCAGCAGTTACGCGGCTAGCGGGGCCTACGAGCAGTACTTC.

The V and J genes are TRBV3-1 and TRBJ2-1; TRBD2 matches at 7 bases. Germline V gene sequence: CDR1 LGHDT, CDR2 YNNKEL (reference sequence). The CDR3 is made up of 17 amino acids. V was pared by 0 bases and J by 4 bases, with 9 bases of the junction left unmatched. CDR3 in DNA: TGTGCCAGCAGCCAAGAGAAGGGAGGGAGGCCTTACAATGAGCAGTTCTTC. Translating it yields CASSQEKGGRPYNEQFF.

This rearrangement joins TRBV10-3 to TRBJ2-7; no clear D gene. Germline V gene lookup returns CDR1 ENHRY and CDR2 SYGVKD. The CDR3 has 15 residues. Deletions cut 0 bases from V and 2 bases from J, with 11 bases between. CDR3 protein: CAISESTTVTYEQYF. In DNA form, the CDR3 reads TGTGCCATCAGTGAGTCGACGACTGTGACCTACGAGCAGTACTTC.

CDR3 nucleotides: TGCGCCAGCAGCCAAGTATGGACTAGCGCGGGTATGGGTGAGCAGTTCTTC. Encoded protein: CASSQVWTSAGMGEQFF. This sequence joins TRBV4-1 and TRBJ2-1; 9 nucleotides align to TRBD2. Trimming removed 1 base from V and 9 bases from J; junction bases left unmatched: 13. The CDR3 sequence is 17 residues long. The germline gives CDR1 MGHRA, CDR2 YSYEKL.

V gene TRBV5-1 combines with J gene TRBJ2-3; 9 bases agree with TRBD1. Trimming cost V 7 bases and J 5 bases; bases outside gene matches: 5. The CDR3 loop spans 13 amino acids. Germline assignment: CDR1 SGHRS and CDR2 YFSETQ. The CDR3, as DNA: TGCGCCAGCGAAGTGGACAGGGGAGATACGCAGTATTTT. This sequence encodes CASEVDRGDTQYF.

The chain links TRBV5-1 to TRBJ2-5, with TRBD2 matching over 9 bases. V gave up 0 bases and J gave up 4 bases; unmatched junction bases: 7. The CDR3 is 16 amino acids. The germline CDR1 and CDR2 sequences are SGHRS and YFSETQ. This CDR3 reads CASSLGSAGGPETQYF. Here the CDR3 DNA reads TGCGCCAGCAGCTTGGGGTCTGCGGGGGGGCCAGAGACCCAGTACTTC.

The V call is TRBV12-3 or TRBV12-4, the J call TRBJ1-3; D is possibly TRBD1 (5 bases). There are 12 residues in the CDR3. Trimming removed 8 bases at V and 4 bases at J, with 9 bases between. The CDR3 nucleotides are TGTGCCAGCGCCCGGGACGGAAACACCATATATTTT. Its protein is CASARDGNTIYF.